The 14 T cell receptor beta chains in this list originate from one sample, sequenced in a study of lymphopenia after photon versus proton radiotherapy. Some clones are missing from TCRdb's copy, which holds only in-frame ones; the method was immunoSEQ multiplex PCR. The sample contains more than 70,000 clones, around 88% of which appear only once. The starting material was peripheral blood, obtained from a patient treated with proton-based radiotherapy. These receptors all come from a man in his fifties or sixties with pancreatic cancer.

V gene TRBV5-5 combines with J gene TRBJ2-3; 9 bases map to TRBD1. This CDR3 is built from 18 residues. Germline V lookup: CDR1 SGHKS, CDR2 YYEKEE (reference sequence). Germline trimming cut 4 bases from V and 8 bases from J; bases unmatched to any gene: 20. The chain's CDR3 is CASSPYHRDRVVAVTQYF. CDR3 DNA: TGTGCCAGCAGCCCTTACCATCGGGACAGGGTGGTCGCGGTTACGCAGTATTTT.

For the CDR3, the DNA is TGTGCCAGCAGTGTCGACAGGGGAGTCGGCTCCTACGAGCAGTACTTC. Its protein is CASSVDRGVGSYEQYF. V gene TRBV6-1 combines with J gene TRBJ2-7, with 8 bases fitting TRBD1. The CDR3 contains 16 residues. V was clipped by 4 bases and J by 0 bases; unmatched bases: 8. Germline assignment: CDR1 MNHNS and CDR2 SASEGT.

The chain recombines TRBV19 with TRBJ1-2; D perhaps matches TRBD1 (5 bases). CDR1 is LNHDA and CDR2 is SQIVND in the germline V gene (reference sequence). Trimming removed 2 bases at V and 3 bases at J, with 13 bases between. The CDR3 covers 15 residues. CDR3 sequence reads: CASSIRGTLDYGYTF. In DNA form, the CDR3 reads TGTGCCAGTAGTATAAGGGGCACACTGGACTATGGCTACACCTTC.

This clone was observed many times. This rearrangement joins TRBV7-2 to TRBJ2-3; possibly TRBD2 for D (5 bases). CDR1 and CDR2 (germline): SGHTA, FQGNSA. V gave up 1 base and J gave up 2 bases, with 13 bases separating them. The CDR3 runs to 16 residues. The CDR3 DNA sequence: TGTGCCAGCAGCTTAGTCGGCGGTCTAGCCACAGATACGCAGTATTTT. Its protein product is CASSLVGGLATDTQYF.

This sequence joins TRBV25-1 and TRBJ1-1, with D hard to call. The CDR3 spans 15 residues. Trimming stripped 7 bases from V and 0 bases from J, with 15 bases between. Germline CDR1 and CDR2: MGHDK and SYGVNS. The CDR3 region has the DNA TGTGCCAGCATCTCCCCCAGCGTCATGAACACTGAAGCTTTCTTT. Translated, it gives CASISPSVMNTEAFF.

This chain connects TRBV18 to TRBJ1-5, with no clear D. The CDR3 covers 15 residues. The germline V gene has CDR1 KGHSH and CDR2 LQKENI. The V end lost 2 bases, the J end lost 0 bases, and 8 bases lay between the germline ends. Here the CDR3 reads CASSPVRNSNQPQHF. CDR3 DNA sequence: TGTGCCAGCTCACCAGTCAGAAATAGCAATCAGCCCCAGCATTTT.

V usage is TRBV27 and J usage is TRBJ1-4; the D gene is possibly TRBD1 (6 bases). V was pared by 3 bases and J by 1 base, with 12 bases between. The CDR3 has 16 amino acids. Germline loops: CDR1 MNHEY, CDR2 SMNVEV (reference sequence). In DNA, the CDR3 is TGTGCCAGCAGTTTGACAGGTGTCGTAACTAATGAAAAACTGTTTTTT. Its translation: CASSLTGVVTNEKLFF. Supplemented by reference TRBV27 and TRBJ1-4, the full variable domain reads EAQVTQNPRYLITVTGKKLTVTCSQNMNHEYMSWYRQDPGLGLRQIYYSMNVEVTDKGDVPEGYKVSRKEKRNFPLILESPSPNQTSLYFCASSLTGVVTNEKLFFGSGTQLSVL.

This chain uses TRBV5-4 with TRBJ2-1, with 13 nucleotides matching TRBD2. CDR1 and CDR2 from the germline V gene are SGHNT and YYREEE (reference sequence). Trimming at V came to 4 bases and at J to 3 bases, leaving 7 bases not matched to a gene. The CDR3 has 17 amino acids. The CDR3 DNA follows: TGTGCCAGCAGCCACGGACTAGCGGGAGCAAACTACAATGAGCAGTTCTTC. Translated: CASSHGLAGANYNEQFF.

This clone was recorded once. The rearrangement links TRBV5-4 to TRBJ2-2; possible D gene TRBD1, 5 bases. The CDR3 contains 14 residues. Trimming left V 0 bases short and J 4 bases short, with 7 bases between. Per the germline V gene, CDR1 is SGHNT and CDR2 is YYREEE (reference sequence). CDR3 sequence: CASSLGGGTGELFF. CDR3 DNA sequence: TGTGCCAGCAGCTTGGGGGGCGGCACCGGGGAGCTGTTTTTT.

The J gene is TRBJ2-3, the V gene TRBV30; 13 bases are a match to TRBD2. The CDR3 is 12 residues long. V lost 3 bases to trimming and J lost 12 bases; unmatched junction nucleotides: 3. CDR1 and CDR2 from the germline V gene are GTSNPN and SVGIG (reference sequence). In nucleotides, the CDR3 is TGTGCCTGGAGGGGACTAGCGGGAAACCAGTATTTT. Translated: CAWRGLAGNQYF.

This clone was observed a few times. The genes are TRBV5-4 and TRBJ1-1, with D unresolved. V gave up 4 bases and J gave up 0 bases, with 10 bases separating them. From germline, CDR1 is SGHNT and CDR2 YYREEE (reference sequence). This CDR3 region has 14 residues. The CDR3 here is CASSVNPMNTEAFF. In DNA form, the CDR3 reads TGTGCCAGCAGCGTGAACCCCATGAACACTGAAGCTTTCTTT.

CDR3 loop: CASRKSGGSMGYGYTF. CDR3 DNA: TGTGCCAGCAGAAAGTCGGGGGGCTCGATGGGCTATGGCTACACCTTC. The V and J genes are TRBV9 and TRBJ1-2; TRBD1 is a possible D gene (6 bases). CDR1 is SGDLS and CDR2 is YYNGEE in the germline V gene. CDR3 length equals 16 residues. With 5 bases removed from V and 4 bases from J, the gap between germline ends came to 21 bases. The full variable domain, rest sourced from reference TRBV9 and TRBJ1-2, is DSGVTQTPKHLITATGQRVTLRCSPRSGDLSVYWYQQSLDQGLQFLIQYYNGEERAKGNILERFSAQQFPDLHSELNLSSLELGDSALYFCASRKSGGSMGYGYTFGSGTRLTVV.

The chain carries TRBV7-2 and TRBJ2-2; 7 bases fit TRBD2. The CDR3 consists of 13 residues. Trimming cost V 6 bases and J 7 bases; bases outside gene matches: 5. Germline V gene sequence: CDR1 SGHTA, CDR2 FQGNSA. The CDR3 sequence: CASRSGNVGELFF. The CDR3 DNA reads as TGTGCCAGCAGGAGCGGGAACGTCGGGGAGCTGTTTTTT.

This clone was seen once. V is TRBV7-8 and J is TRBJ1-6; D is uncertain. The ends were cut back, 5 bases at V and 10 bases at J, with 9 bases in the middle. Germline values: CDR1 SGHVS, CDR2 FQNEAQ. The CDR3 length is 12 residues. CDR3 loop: CASSQRTSPLHF. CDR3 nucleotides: TGTGCCAGCAGCCAGCGAACGTCACCCCTCCACTTT.